This TCR beta chain stems from a study of OX40 agonist ivuxolimab in advanced cancers. At the level of the study: An agonistic human IgG2 monoclonal antibody against OX40 (CD134) was given. Patients were dosed intravenously with ivuxolimab at 0.01 to 10 mg/kg every 2 weeks. Each dose-escalation patient presented with hepatocellular carcinoma, melanoma, renal cell or head and neck cancer. Patients were roughly 81% male with ages roughly 20 to 85, mean about 65.

Libraries were prepared by immunoSEQ multiplex PCR; TCRdb keeps only in-frame clonotypes and omits some of them. The sample has roughly 70,000 clones, around 90% seen once. The ends were cut back, 0 bases at V and 1 base at J, with 5 bases in the middle. CDR1 is LGHNA and CDR2 is YNFKEQ in the germline V gene. The CDR3 is 14 residues long. The sequence derives from an adult with an advanced solid tumor such as melanoma, head and neck, liver or kidney cancer. Material: CD4+ or CD8+ T cells sorted from blood, obtained in a trial of the OX40 agonist ivuxolimab. V is TRBV4-2 and J is TRBJ2-3; the D is unclear. The CDR3 region is CASSQESGTDTQYF. DNA of the CDR3: TGTGCCAGCAGCCAAGAGTCGGGCACAGATACGCAGTATTTT.